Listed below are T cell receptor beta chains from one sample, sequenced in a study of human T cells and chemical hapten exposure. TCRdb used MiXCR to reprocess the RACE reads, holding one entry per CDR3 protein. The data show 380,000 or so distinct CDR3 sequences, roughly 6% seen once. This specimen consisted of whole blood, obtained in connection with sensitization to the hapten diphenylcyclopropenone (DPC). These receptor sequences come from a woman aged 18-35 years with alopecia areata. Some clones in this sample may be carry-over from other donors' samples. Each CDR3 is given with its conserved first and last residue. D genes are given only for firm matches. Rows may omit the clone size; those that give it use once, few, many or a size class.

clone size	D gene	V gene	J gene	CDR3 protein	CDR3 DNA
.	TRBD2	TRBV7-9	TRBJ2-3	CASSLFLAVGTDTQYF	TGTGCCAGCAGCTTGTTCCTAGCGGTTGGCACAGATACGCAGTATTTT
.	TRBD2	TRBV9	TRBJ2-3	CASSPAGTSGSDTQYF	TGTGCCAGCAGCCCCGCCGGGACTAGCGGGTCAGATACGCAGTATTTT
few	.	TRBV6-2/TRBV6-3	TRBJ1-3	CASSLPRLGNTIYF	TGTGCCAGCAGCCTTCCCCGACTTGGAAACACCATATATTTT
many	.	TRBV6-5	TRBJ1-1	CASSYYTNTEAFF	TGTGCCAGCAGTTACTATACGAACACTGAAGCTTTCTTT
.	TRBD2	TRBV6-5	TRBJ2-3	CASSYSMVGAGDTDTQYF	TGTGCCAGCAGTTACTCGATGGTTGGGGCGGGGGATACAGATACGCAGTATTTT
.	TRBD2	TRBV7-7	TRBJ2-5	CASSLVGTGRGETQYF	TGTGCTAGCAGCTTAGTGGGCACCGGGAGGGGAGAGACCCAGTACTTC
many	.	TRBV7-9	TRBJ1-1	CASSLSGGTEAFF	TGTGCCAGCAGCTTATCCGGGGGCACTGAAGCTTTCTTT
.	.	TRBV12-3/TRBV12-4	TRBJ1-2	CASSLEPYGYTF	TGTGCCAGCAGTTTAGAACCCTATGGCTACACCTTC
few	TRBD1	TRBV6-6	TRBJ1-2	CASSLGLQGAYYGYTF	TGTGCCAGCAGTCTCGGTCTCCAGGGGGCATACTATGGCTACACCTTC
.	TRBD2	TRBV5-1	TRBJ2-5	CASRANGGSQETQYF	TGCGCCAGCCGAGCCAACGGGGGGAGCCAAGAGACCCAGTACTTC
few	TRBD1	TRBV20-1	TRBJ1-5	CSARLGQPQQGNQPQHF	TGCAGTGCTAGACTGGGACAGCCGCAGCAGGGCAATCAGCCCCAGCATTTT
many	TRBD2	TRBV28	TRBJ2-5	CASSFPPSGELQETQYF	TGTGCCAGCAGTTTTCCCCCTAGCGGGGAGCTCCAAGAGACCCAGTACTTC
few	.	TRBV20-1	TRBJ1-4	CSARDGGRYEKLFF	TGCAGTGCTAGAGATGGTGGGAGGTATGAAAAACTGTTTTTT
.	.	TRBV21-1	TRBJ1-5	CATTGGGPYSNQPQHF	TGTGCCACCACCGGGGGGGGCCCTTATAGCAATCAGCCCCAGCATTTT
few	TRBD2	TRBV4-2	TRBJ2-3	CASSQALGSGGNTDTQYF	TGTGCCAGCAGCCAAGCCTTAGGAAGCGGGGGCAACACAGATACGCAGTATTTT
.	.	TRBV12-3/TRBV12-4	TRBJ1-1	CASSFGQGLMNTEAFF	TGTGCCAGCAGTTTCGGGCAGGGGCTTATGAACACTGAAGCTTTCTTT
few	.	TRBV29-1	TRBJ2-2	CSVRGLLNTGELFF	TGCAGCGTGAGGGGCCTCCTGAACACCGGGGAGCTGTTTTTT
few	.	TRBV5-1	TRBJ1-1	CASSLEGITGGTEAFF	TGCGCCAGCAGCTTGGAAGGCATAACAGGAGGCACTGAAGCTTTCTTT
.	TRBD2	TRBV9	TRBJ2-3	CASSSGILSIDTQYF	TGTGCCAGCTCCAGCGGGATCCTAAGCATAGATACGCAGTATTTT
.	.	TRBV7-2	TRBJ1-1	CASSLVGHTEAFF	TGTGCCAGCAGCTTAGTAGGTCACACTGAAGCTTTCTTT
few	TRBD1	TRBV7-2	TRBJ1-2	CASSSDRGNYGYTF	TGTGCCAGCAGCTCTGACAGGGGGAACTATGGCTACACCTTC
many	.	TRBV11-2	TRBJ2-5	CASSALTGRQETQYF	TGTGCCAGCAGCGCGCTGACTGGACGCCAAGAGACCCAGTACTTC
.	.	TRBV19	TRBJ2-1	CASSTVDSAYNEQFF	TGTGCCAGTAGTACGGTCGATTCAGCTTACAATGAGCAGTTCTTC
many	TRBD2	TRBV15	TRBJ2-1	CATSRDLAGGYNEQFF	TGTGCCACCAGCAGAGATTTGGCGGGGGGATACAATGAGCAGTTCTTC
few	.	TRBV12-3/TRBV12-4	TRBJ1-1	CASTVGVMNTEAFF	TGTGCCAGCACCGTTGGGGTCATGAACACTGAAGCTTTCTTT
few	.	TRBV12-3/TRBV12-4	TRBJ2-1	CASSPTVNREGGEEQFF	TGTGCCAGCAGTCCAACGGTGAACAGGGAGGGGGGGGAAGAGCAGTTCTTC
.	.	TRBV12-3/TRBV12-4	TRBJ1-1	CASSPRGGLMNTEAFF	TGTGCCAGCAGCCCTAGGGGGGGCCTCATGAACACTGAAGCTTTCTTT
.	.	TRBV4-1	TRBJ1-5	CASSQGLRGGQNQPQHF	TGCGCCAGCAGCCAAGGCCTAAGGGGGGGACAAAATCAGCCCCAGCATTTT
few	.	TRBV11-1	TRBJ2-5	CASSLVADYFQETQYF	TGTGCCAGCAGCTTAGTGGCAGACTACTTCCAAGAGACCCAGTACTTC
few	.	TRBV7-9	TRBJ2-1	CASSAQNNEQFF	TGTGCCAGCAGCGCCCAGAACAATGAGCAGTTCTTC
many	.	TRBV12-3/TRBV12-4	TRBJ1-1	CASRSSGDTEAFF	TGTGCCAGCAGGAGCTCGGGAGACACTGAAGCTTTCTTT
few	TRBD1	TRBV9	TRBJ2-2	CASSDRSQGARTGELFF	TGTGCCAGCAGCGATAGATCACAGGGGGCTCGAACCGGGGAGCTGTTTTTT
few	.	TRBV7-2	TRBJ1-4	CASSLDGKLFF	TGTGCCAGCAGCTTAGACGGTAAACTGTTTTTT
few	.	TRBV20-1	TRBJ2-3	CSASLGTDTQYF	TGCAGTGCTAGCTTAGGCACAGATACGCAGTATTTT
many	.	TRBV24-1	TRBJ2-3	CATSDGGSDTQYF	TGTGCCACCAGTGATGGGGGTTCAGATACGCAGTATTTT
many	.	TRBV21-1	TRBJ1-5	CASSKGKDNLNQPQHF	TGTGCCAGCAGCAAAGGTAAAGACAACCTTAATCAGCCCCAGCATTTT
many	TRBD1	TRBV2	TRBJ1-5	CASTGQGADQPQHF	TGTGCCAGCACCGGACAGGGGGCCGATCAGCCCCAGCATTTT
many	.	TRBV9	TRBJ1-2	CASSVDSYGYTF	TGTGCCAGCAGCGTCGACTCCTATGGCTACACCTTC
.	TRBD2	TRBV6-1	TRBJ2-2	CASIGGGVGFANTGELFF	TGTGCCAGCATAGGCGGGGGAGTGGGTTTCGCGAACACCGGGGAGCTGTTTTTT
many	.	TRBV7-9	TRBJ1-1	CASSLFVVPDTEAFF	TGTGCCAGCAGCTTATTTGTGGTGCCGGACACTGAAGCTTTCTTT
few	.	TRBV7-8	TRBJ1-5	CASSLIGTGNQPQHF	TGTGCCAGCAGCTTAATAGGCACAGGGAATCAGCCCCAGCATTTT
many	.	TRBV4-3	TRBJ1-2	CASSQEQNYGYTF	TGCGCCAGCAGCCAAGAACAGAACTATGGCTACACCTTC
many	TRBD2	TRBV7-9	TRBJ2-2	CASSLRDRRAGYTGELFF	TGTGCCAGCAGCTTACGTGACAGAAGAGCGGGGTACACCGGGGAGCTGTTTTTT
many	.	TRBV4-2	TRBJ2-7	CASSPDRGGYEQYF	TGTGCCAGCAGCCCGGACAGAGGAGGGTACGAGCAGTACTTC